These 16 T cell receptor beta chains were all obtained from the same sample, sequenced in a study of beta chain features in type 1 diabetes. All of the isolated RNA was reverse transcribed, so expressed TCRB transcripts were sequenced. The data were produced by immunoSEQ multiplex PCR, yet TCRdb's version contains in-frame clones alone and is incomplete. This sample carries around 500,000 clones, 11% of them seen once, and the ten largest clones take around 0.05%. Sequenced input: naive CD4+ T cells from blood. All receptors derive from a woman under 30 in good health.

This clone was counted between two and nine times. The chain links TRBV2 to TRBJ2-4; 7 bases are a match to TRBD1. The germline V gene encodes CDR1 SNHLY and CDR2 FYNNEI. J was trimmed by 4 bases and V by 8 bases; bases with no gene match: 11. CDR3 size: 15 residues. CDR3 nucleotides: TGTGCCAGCGAACTCCCCGGGACAGAAAAAAACATTCAGTACTTC. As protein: CASELPGTEKNIQYF.

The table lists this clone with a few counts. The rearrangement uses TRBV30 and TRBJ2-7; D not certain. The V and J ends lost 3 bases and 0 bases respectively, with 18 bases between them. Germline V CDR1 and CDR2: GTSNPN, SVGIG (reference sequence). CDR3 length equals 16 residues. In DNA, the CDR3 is TGTGCCTGGAGAAGGATCCTCGAAAGGACCTCCTACGAGCAGTACTTC. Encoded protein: CAWRRILERTSYEQYF. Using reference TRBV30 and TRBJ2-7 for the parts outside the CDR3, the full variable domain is SQTIHQWPATLVQPVGSPLSLECTVEGTSNPNLYWYRQAAGRGLQLLFYSVGIGQISSEVPQNLSASRPQDRQFILSSKKLLLSDSGFYLCAWRRILERTSYEQYFGPGTRLTVT.

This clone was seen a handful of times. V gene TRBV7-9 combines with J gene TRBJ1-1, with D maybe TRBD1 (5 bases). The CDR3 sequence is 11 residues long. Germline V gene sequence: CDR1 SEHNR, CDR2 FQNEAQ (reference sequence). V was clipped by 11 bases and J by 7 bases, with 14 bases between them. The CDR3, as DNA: TGTGCCGCCCACAGGACCAATGAAGCTTTCTTT. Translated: CAAHRTNEAFF.

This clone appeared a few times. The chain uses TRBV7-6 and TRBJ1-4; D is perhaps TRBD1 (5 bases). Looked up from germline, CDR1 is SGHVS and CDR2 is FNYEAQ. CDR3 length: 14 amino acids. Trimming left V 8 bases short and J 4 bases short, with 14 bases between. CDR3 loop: CASASQANNEKLFF. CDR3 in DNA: TGTGCCAGCGCTTCACAGGCGAATAATGAAAAACTGTTTTTT.

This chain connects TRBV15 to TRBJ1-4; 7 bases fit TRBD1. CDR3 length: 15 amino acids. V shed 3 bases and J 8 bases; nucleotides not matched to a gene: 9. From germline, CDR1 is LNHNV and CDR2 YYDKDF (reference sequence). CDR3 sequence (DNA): TGTGCCACCAGCAGCGACAGGGTGGTATCAGAAAAACTGTTTTTT. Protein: CATSSDRVVSEKLFF.

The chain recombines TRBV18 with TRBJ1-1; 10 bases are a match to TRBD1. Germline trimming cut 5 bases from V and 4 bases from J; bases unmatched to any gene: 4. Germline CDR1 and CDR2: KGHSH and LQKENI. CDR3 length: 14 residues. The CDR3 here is CASSTGQGVTEAFF. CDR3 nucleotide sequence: TGTGCCAGCTCAACCGGACAGGGGGTCACTGAAGCTTTCTTT.

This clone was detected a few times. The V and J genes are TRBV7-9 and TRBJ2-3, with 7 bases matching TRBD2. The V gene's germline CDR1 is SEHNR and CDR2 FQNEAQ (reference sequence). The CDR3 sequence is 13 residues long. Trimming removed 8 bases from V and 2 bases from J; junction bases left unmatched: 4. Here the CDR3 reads CASGRAPTDTQYF. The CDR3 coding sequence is TGTGCCAGCGGGAGGGCCCCCACAGATACGCAGTATTTT.

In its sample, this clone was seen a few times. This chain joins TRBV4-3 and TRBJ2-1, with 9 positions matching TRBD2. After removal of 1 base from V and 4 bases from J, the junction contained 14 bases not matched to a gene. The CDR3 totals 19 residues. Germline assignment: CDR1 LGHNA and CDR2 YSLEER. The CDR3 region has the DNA TGCGCCAGCAGCCAAGGTGGCGGGGGGGCCTTAGTCCTTTACAATGAGCAGTTCTTC. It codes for CASSQGGGGALVLYNEQFF.

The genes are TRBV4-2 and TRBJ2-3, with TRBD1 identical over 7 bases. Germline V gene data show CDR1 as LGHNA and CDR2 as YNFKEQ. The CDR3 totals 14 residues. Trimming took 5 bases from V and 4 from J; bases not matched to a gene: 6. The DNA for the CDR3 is TGTGCCAGCAGCAATCGACAGGGTCCAGATACGCAGTATTTT. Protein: CASSNRQGPDTQYF.

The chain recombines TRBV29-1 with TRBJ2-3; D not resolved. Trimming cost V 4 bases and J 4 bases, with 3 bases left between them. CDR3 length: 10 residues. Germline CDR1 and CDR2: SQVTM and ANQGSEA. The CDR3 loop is CSVVPDTQYF. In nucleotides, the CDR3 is TGCAGCGTTGTTCCAGATACGCAGTATTTT.

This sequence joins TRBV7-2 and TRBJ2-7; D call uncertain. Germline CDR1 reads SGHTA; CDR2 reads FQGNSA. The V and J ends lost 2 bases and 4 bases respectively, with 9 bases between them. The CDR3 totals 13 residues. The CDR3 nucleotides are TGTGCCAGCAGCTTAAACTGGGGTTACGAGCAGTACGTC. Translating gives CASSLNWGYEQYV.

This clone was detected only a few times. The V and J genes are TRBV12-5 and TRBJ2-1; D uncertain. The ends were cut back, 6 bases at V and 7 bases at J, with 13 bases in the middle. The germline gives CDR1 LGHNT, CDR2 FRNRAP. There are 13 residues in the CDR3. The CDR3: CASGSLTRNEQFF. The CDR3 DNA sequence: TGTGCTAGTGGCTCCCTTACTCGAAATGAGCAGTTCTTC.

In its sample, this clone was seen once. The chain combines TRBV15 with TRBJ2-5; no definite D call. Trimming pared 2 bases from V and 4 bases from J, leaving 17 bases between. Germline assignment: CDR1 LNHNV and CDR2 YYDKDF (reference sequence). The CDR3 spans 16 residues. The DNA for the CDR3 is TGTGCCACCAGCAGATCAACCACCCGGTTTGCAGAGACCCAGTACTTC. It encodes CATSRSTTRFAETQYF. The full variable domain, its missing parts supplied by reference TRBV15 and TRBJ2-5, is DAMVIQNPRYQVTQFGKPVTLSCSQTLNHNVMYWYQQKSSQAPKLLFHYYDKDFNNEADTPDNFQSRRPNTSFCFLDIRSPGLGDTAMYLCATSRSTTRFAETQYFGPGTRLLVL.

The CDR3 bases are TGTGCCAGCAGCTTAGACAGAAGTGAAGCTTTCTTT. Amino acid sequence: CASSLDRSEAFF. The V gene is TRBV13, the J gene TRBJ1-1; D not resolved. Per germline, CDR1 PRHDT and CDR2 FYEKMQ (reference sequence). The CDR3 covers 12 residues. V was pared by 1 base and J by 7 bases, with 7 bases between.

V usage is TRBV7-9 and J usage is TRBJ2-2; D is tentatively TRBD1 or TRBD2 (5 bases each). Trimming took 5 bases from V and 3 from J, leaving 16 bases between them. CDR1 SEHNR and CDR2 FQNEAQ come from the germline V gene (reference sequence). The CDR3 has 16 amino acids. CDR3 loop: CASSPRPGPDTGELFF. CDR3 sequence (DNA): TGTGCCAGCAGCCCTCGCCCGGGACCAGACACCGGGGAGCTGTTTTTT.

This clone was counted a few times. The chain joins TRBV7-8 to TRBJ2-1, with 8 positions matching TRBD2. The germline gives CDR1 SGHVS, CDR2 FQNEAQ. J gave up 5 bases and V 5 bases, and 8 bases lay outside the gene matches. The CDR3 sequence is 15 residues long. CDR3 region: CASSQLAENNNEQFF. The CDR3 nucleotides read TGTGCCAGCAGCCAACTAGCGGAAAACAACAATGAGCAGTTCTTC.